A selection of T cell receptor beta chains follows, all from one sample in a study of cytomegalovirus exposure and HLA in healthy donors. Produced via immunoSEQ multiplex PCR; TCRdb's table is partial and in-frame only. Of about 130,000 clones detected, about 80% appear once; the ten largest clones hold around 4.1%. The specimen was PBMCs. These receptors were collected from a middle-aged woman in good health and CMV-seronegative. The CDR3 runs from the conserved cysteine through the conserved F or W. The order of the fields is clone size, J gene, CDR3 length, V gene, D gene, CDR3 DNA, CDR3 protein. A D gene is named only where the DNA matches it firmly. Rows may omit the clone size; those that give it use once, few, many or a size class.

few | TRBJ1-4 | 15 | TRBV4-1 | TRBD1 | TGCGCCAGCAGCCAGGCCGGGACAGGGAATGAAAAACTGTTTTTT | CASSQAGTGNEKLFF
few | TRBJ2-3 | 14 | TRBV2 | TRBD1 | TGTGCCAGCGGGGGGACAGGGTCGGTGGATACGCAGTATTTT | CASGGTGSVDTQYF
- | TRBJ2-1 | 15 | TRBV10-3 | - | TGTGCCATCAGTGGGGGCAGAAGCTCCTACAATGAGCAGTTCTTC | CAISGGRSSYNEQFF
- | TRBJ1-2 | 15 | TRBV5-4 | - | TGTGCCAGCAGCTTACAGGGACATAGTTTGGATGGCTACACCTTC | CASSLQGHSLDGYTF
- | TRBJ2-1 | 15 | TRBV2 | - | TGTGCCAGCCCCCCAGGGGCCAGCTCCTACAATGAGCAGTTCTTC | CASPPGASSYNEQFF
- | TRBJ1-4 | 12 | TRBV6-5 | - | TGTGCCAGCAGTTCGGGGGATGAAAAACTGTTTTTT | CASSSGDEKLFF
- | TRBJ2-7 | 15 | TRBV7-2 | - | TGTGCCAGCAGCCCCTCTCCCGACAGCGCCTACGAGCAGTACTTC | CASSPSPDSAYEQYF
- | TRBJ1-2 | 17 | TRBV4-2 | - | TGTGCCAGCAGCCAAGATGGCGCTCCAAGCAGGGGCTATGGCTACACCTTC | CASSQDGAPSRGYGYTF
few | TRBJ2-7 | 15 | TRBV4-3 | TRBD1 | TGCGCCAGCAGCACGAGCCGGGACAGGGCCTACGAGCAGTACTTC | CASSTSRDRAYEQYF
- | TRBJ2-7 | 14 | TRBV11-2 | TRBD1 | TGTGCCAGCAGCTTAGGGGGACAGTCCTACGAGCAGTACTTC | CASSLGGQSYEQYF
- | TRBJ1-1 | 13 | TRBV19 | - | TGTGCCAGTAGTACGGGGACTTTGGGTGAAGCTTTCTTT | CASSTGTLGEAFF
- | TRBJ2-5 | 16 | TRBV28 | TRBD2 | TGTGCCAGCAGACTCGGACTAGCGGGGAGGGGGGAGACCCAGTACTTC | CASRLGLAGRGETQYF
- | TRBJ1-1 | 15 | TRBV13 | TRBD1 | TGTGCCAGCAGCTTAGTTCAGGGGGCGAACACTGAAGCTTTCTTT | CASSLVQGANTEAFF
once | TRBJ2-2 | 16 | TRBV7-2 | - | TGTGCCAGCAGCTTATTCCAACAGGGTCGGACCGGGGAGCTGTTTTTT | CASSLFQQGRTGELFF
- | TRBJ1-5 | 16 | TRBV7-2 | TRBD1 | TGTGCCAGCAGCTTAAGAGGACAGGGTCCGAATCAGCCCCAGCATTTT | CASSLRGQGPNQPQHF
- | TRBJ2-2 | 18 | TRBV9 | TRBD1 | TGTGCCAGCAGCGTGGGGACAGGGGTGGAGGGACACGCCGGGGAGCTGTTTTTT | CASSVGTGVEGHAGELFF
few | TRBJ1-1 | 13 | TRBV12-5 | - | TGTGCTAGTGGTTTGGAAGGGGTTGCTGAAGCTTTCTTT | CASGLEGVAEAFF
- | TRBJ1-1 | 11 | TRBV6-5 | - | TGTGCCAGCAGCCAGTCTACTGAAGCTTTCTTT | CASSQSTEAFF
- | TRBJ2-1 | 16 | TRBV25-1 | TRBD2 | TGTGCCAGCAGTGAATGGTCTAGCGGGAGTTCTGATGAGCAGTTCTTC | CASSEWSSGSSDEQFF
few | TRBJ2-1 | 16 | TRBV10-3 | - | TGTGCCATCAGTGGGTTCGAGACAGAGGCTCGCAATGAGCAGTTCTTC | CAISGFETEARNEQFF
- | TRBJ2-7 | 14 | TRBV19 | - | TGTGCCAGTAGTATCCACAGGGACCAACGGGAGCAGTACTTC | CASSIHRDQREQYF
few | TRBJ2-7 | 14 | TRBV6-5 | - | TGTGCCAGCAGTTCCCCCGGGAAGCGTGGCGAGCAGTACTTC | CASSSPGKRGEQYF
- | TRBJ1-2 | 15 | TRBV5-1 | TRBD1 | TGCGCCAGCAGCTTATCCGGGACAGGGGGCTATGGCTACACCTTC | CASSLSGTGGYGYTF
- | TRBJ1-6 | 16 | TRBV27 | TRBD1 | TGTGCCAGCAGTCCCTGGGACAGGGTACCAGGTTCACCCCTCCACTTT | CASSPWDRVPGSPLHF
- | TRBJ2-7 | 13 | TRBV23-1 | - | TGCGCCAGCAGTCTTGAGGGAACCTACGAGCAGTACTTC | CASSLEGTYEQYF
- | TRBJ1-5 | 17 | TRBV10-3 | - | TGTGCCATCAGTGAGTCGAATGTAGGGGATCCCAGTCGGCCCCAGCATTTT | CAISESNVGDPSRPQHF
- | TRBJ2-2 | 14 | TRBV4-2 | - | TGTGCCAGCAGCCAAGCGGGAGACACCGGGGAGCTGTTTTTT | CASSQAGDTGELFF
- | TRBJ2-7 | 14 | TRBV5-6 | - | TGTGCCAGCAGCTTCTGGGGAGGAGCCTACGAGCAGTACTTC | CASSFWGGAYEQYF
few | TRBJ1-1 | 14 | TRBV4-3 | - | TGCGCCAGCAGCCAGACCATGGGGGGAACTGAAGCTTTCTTT | CASSQTMGGTEAFF
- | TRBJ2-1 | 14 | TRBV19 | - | TGTGCCAGTAGTGCGACTACCTCCTACAATGAGCAGTTCTTC | CASSATTSYNEQFF
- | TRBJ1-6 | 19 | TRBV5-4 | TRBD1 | TGTGCCAGCAGCTCGGGAGGGACAGGGGGCATCTCCTATAATTCACCCCTCCACTTT | CASSSGGTGGISYNSPLHF
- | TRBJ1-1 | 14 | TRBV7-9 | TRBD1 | TGTGCCAGCAGCCGGGACAGTCGATTCTCTGAAGCTTTCTTT | CASSRDSRFSEAFF